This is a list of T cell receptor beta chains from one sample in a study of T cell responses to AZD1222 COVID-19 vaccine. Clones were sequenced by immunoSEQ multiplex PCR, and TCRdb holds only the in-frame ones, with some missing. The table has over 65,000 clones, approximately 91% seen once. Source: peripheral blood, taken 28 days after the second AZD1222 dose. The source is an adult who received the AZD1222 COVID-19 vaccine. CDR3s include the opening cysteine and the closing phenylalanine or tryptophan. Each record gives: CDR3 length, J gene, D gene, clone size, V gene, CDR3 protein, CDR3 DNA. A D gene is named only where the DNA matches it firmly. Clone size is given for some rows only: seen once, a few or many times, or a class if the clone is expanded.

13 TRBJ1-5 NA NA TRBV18 CASSPGVGQPQHF TGTGCCAGCTCACCAGGGGTTGGTCAGCCCCAGCATTTT
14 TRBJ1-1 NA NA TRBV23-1 CASSHHDRDTEAFF TGCGCCAGCAGTCACCACGACCGGGACACTGAAGCTTTCTTT
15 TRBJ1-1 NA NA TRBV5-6 CASSPLPGMNTEAFF TGTGCCAGCAGCCCTTTACCGGGAATGAACACTGAAGCTTTCTTT
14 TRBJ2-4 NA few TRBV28 CASRGGGAKNIQYF TGTGCCAGCAGGGGGGGCGGGGCCAAAAACATTCAGTACTTC
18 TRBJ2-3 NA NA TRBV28 CASSPSTTGLISTDTQYF TGTGCCAGCAGTCCTTCGACGACTGGCCTCATTAGCACAGATACGCAGTATTTT
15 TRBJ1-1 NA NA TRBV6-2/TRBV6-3 CASSHPSVLNTEAFF TGTGCCAGCAGTCATCCGTCAGTACTGAACACTGAAGCTTTCTTT
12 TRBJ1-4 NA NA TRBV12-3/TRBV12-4 CASSLTPTGLFF TGTGCCAGCAGTTTAACTCCCACCGGACTGTTTTTT
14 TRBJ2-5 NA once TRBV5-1 CASSLNRGGETQYF TGCGCCAGCAGCTTGAACAGGGGGGGAGAGACCCAGTACTTC
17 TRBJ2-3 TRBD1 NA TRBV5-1 CASSYGTGRFRTDTQYF TGCGCCAGCAGCTACGGGACAGGCCGCTTTCGCACAGATACGCAGTATTTT
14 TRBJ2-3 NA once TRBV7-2 CASSLHPSTDTQYF TGTGCCAGCAGCTTACACCCTAGCACAGATACGCAGTATTTT
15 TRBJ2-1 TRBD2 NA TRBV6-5 CASSSPGTSGIEQFF TGTGCCAGCAGTTCCCCCGGGACTAGCGGGATTGAGCAGTTCTTC
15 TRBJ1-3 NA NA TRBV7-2 CASSSREGFQDTIYF TGTGCCAGCAGCTCCCGGGAGGGGTTTCAGGACACCATATATTTT
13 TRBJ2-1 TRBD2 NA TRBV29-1 CSVDGLVGNEQFF TGCAGCGTTGATGGACTAGTAGGTAATGAGCAGTTCTTC
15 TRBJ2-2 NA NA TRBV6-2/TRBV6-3 CASSSGTSNTGELFF TGTGCCAGCAGCTCCGGGACTTCGAACACCGGGGAGCTGTTTTTT
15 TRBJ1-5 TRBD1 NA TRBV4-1 CASSRTGINNQPQHF TGCGCCAGCAGCCGGACAGGGATCAACAATCAGCCCCAGCATTTT
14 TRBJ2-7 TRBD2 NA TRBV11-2 CASSLSGRSYEQYF TGTGCCAGCAGCCTTAGCGGGAGGTCCTACGAGCAGTACTTC
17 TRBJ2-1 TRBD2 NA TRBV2 CASSDSVAGAPLNEQFF TGTGCCAGCAGTGACAGTGTGGCGGGAGCCCCCTTAAATGAGCAGTTCTTC
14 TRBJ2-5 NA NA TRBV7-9 CASSLGRNQETQYF TGTGCCAGCAGCTTAGGCAGAAACCAAGAGACCCAGTACTTC
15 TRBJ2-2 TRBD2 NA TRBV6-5 CASRTSGRGTGELFF TGTGCCAGCCGAACTAGCGGGAGGGGGACCGGGGAGCTGTTTTTT